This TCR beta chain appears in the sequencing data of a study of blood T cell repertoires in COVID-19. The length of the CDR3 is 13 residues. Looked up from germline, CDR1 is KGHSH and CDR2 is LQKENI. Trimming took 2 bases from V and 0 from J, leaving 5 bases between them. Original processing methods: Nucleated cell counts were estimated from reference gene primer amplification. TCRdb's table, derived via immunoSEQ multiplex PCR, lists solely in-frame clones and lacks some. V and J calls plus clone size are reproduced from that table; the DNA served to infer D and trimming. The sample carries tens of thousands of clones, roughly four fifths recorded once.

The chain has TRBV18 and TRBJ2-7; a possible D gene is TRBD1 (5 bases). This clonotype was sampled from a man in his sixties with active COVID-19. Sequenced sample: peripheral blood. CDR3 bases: TGTGCCAGCTCACCAGACAGCTCCTACGAGCAGTACTTC. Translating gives CASSPDSSYEQYF.